The 26 T cell receptor beta chains below all came from one sample that was sequenced in a study of T cell repertoires in cytomegalovirus infection. Which antigens these TCRs recognize remains unknown. TCRdb re-called the reads through MiXCR, storing one row per CDR3 protein. The table has about 310,000 distinct CDR3 sequences, around a quarter seen once. The sequences come from cultured PBMCs, collected from culture after CMV antigen stimulation. All receptors derive from a human donor in good health (CMV status not recorded). Some clones in this sample may be carry-over from other donors' samples.

This clonotype was seen a few times. The CDR3 sequence: CASMSGVWNTEAFF. CDR3 sequence (DNA): TGTGCCAGCATGTCCGGAGTTTGGAACACTGAAGCTTTCTTT. The genes are TRBV27 and TRBJ1-1; D unresolved. V was clipped by 7 bases and J by 1 base, with 13 bases between them. CDR1 and CDR2 from the germline V gene are MNHEY and SMNVEV (reference sequence). This CDR3 region has 14 residues.

The gene calls are TRBV19 and TRBJ1-3; 8 bases are shared with TRBD1. The CDR3 runs to 17 residues. The germline gives CDR1 LNHDA, CDR2 SQIVND (reference sequence). V was clipped by 5 bases and J by 8 bases; unmatched bases: 17. The DNA for the CDR3 is TGTGCCAGTAGTTATGACCCCCGGACAGGGAATATGGACACCATATATTTT. Its protein product is CASSYDPRTGNMDTIYF.

This chain joins TRBV20-1 and TRBJ2-1; TRBD2 matches at 8 bases. Germline trimming cut 2 bases from V and 5 bases from J; bases unmatched to any gene: 8. The CDR3 totals 15 residues. Per the germline V gene, CDR1 is DFQATT and CDR2 is SNEGSKA (reference sequence). In DNA form, the CDR3 reads TGCAGTGCTAGACGCCTCCTAGCGGGCGACAATGAGCAGTTCTTC. Its translation is CSARRLLAGDNEQFF.

This clonotype was seen ten or more times. The chain links TRBV7-2 to TRBJ2-3; D call uncertain. CDR3 length equals 15 residues. Trimming stripped 1 base from V and 2 bases from J, with 10 bases between. Germline CDR1 is SGHTA and CDR2 is FQGNSA. CDR3 nucleotide sequence: TGTGCCAGCAGCTTAGGTGCTCACGACACAGATACGCAGTATTTT. Translation: CASSLGAHDTDTQYF.

The V call is TRBV7-6, the J call TRBJ1-1, with 9 bases lining up with TRBD1. From germline, CDR1 is SGHVS and CDR2 FNYEAQ. The CDR3 sequence is 17 residues long. J lost 5 bases, V lost 3 bases, and 13 bases had no gene match. Here the CDR3 reads CASSLGLTGGVETEAFF. DNA of the CDR3: TGTGCCAGCAGCTTGGGGTTAACAGGGGGCGTAGAGACTGAAGCTTTCTTT.

J is TRBJ2-7 and V is TRBV27; TRBD1 is a possible D gene (6 bases). This CDR3 is 14 amino acids long. V dropped 5 bases and J dropped 3 bases, with 14 bases sitting between them. Germline V gene data show CDR1 as MNHEY and CDR2 as SMNVEV (reference sequence). CDR3 region: CASSGPTGGYEQYF. The CDR3 region has the DNA TGTGCCAGCAGTGGGCCGACAGGTGGCTACGAGCAGTACTTC.

The chain recombines TRBV27 with TRBJ1-2; 9 nucleotides match TRBD1. Trimming cost V 5 bases and J 3 bases; bases outside gene matches: 7. This CDR3 comprises 15 residues. CDR1 and CDR2 (germline): MNHEY, SMNVEV (reference sequence). The CDR3 region is CASSPPGQGYYGYTF. The CDR3 DNA follows: TGTGCCAGCAGTCCCCCGGGACAGGGATACTATGGCTACACCTTC.

The V call is TRBV6-5, the J call TRBJ2-1, with 7 bases matching TRBD1. Germline lookup yields CDR1 MNHEY and CDR2 SVGAGI. J gave up 3 bases and V 0 bases, and 8 bases lay outside the gene matches. CDR3 size: 17 residues. CDR3 nucleotide sequence: TGTGCCAGCAGTTACTCGACGGTGGCAGGGGGCTACAATGAGCAGTTCTTC. Translation: CASSYSTVAGGYNEQFF.

The sample holds a few counts of this clonotype. This chain uses TRBV4-3 with TRBJ2-3; TRBD2 might be the D (5 bases). The CDR3 has 16 residues. Trimming took off 3 bases at V and 4 bases at J, with 17 bases between the two ends. Germline V gives CDR1 LGHNA, CDR2 YSLEER. CDR3 nucleotides: TGCGCCAGCAGCCACCCCGGGATCGGCGGTTCAGATACGCAGTATTTT. This sequence encodes CASSHPGIGGSDTQYF.

This clonotype was seen at least ten times. The CDR3 coding sequence is TGTGCCACCCCTGTGGCTAGCGGGAGAGATGAGCAGTTCTTC. Amino acid sequence: CATPVASGRDEQFF. This sequence joins TRBV5-4 and TRBJ2-1; TRBD2 matches 10 bases. CDR3 length equals 14 residues. Germline V gene lookup returns CDR1 SGHNT and CDR2 YYREEE (reference sequence). The V gene end was trimmed by 9 bases and the J gene end by 8 bases; junction bases not matched to a gene: 11.

The chain is built from TRBV7-9 and TRBJ2-3; D tentatively fits TRBD1 or TRBD2 (5 bases each). The CDR3 is made up of 14 amino acids. Per germline, CDR1 SEHNR and CDR2 FQNEAQ (reference sequence). V lost 8 bases to trimming and J lost 0 bases, with 12 bases between them. CDR3 residues: CASGAGLSTDTQYF. DNA of the CDR3: TGTGCCAGCGGGGCGGGTCTAAGCACAGATACGCAGTATTTT. Full variable domain (rest looked up from reference TRBV7-9 and TRBJ2-3): DTGVSQNPRHKITKRGQNVTFRCDPISEHNRLYWYRQTLGQGPEFLTYFQNEAQLEKSRLLSDRFSAERPKGSFSTLEIQRTEQGDSAMYLCASGAGLSTDTQYFGPGTRLTVL.

The V and J genes are TRBV20-1 and TRBJ1-4; D is ambiguous. V was shortened by 8 bases and J by 5 bases, with 21 bases between the two germline ends. Germline CDR1 reads DFQATT; CDR2 reads SNEGSKA (reference sequence). The CDR3 extends over 15 amino acids. CDR3 sequence reads: CSTRRPGGNNEKLFF. The DNA of the CDR3 is TGCAGTACCCGACGTCCAGGTGGGAACAATGAAAAACTGTTTTTT.

This clonotype was recorded a few times. The chain joins TRBV7-2 to TRBJ2-1; TRBD2 aligns across 14 bases. Trimming cost V 3 bases and J 4 bases; bases outside gene matches: 8. The CDR3 spans 18 residues. Germline values: CDR1 SGHTA, CDR2 FQGNSA. The DNA for the CDR3 is TGTGCCAGCAGCTTCCAATGGACTAGCGGGAGGACATACAATGAGCAGTTCTTC. Translating gives CASSFQWTSGRTYNEQFF.

In this sample, this clonotype turned up many times. The chain carries TRBV7-6 and TRBJ2-2; possible D gene TRBD2, 5 bases. Trimming shortened V by 1 base and J by 7 bases, and 13 bases separated the two germline ends. The CDR3 extends over 15 amino acids. Germline loops: CDR1 SGHVS, CDR2 FNYEAQ. The CDR3, as DNA: TGTGCCAGCAGCTTAGAGGAGCGGCCGGGCGGGGAGCTGTTTTTT. Translated, it gives CASSLEERPGGELFF.

This clonotype appeared a few times. V is TRBV6-2 or TRBV6-3 and J is TRBJ1-2, with a tentative D call TRBD1 (5 bases). The V and J ends lost 7 bases and 5 bases respectively, with 11 bases between them. Per germline, CDR1 MNHEY and CDR2 SVGEGT. CDR3 length: 12 residues. CDR3 coding DNA: TGTGCCAGCAACCGAGGGGTGTATGGCTACACCTTC. Translated: CASNRGVYGYTF.

This clonotype came up many times. This sequence joins TRBV18 and TRBJ1-1; weak D call: TRBD1 (5 bases). This CDR3 is built from 13 residues. V lost 2 bases and J 5 bases, leaving 9 bases between the germline ends. Germline CDR1 KGHSH, CDR2 LQKENI. The CDR3 is CASSPTRETEAFF. The CDR3 bases are TGTGCCAGCTCACCAACCAGGGAGACTGAAGCTTTCTTT.

This clonotype has at least ten counts. The rearrangement links TRBV6-2 or TRBV6-3 to TRBJ2-7; 11 nucleotides match TRBD2. Germline CDR1 MNHEY, CDR2 SVGEGT. The CDR3 sequence is 13 residues long. Germline trimming cut 6 bases from V and 6 bases from J; bases unmatched to any gene: 4. The CDR3 DNA reads TGTGCCAGCAGACCTAGCGGGAGGATCGAGCAGTACTTC. Translation: CASRPSGRIEQYF.

The table lists this clonotype with a few counts. The rearrangement links TRBV19 to TRBJ1-5; 8 bases line up with TRBD1. The CDR3 is 13 residues long. From germline, CDR1 is LNHDA and CDR2 SQIVND (reference sequence). J was trimmed by 7 bases and V by 10 bases; bases with no gene match: 9. CDR3 bases: TGTGCCACCTCCGGGACAGGAGGACAGCCCCAGCATTTT. Translating gives CATSGTGGQPQHF.

The gene calls are TRBV2 and TRBJ2-1; 12 nucleotides align to TRBD2. Losses at the gene ends were 4 bases for V and 9 bases for J; bases not matched to a gene: 10. The CDR3 is 16 residues long. Germline V gene sequence: CDR1 SNHLY, CDR2 FYNNEI. For the CDR3, the DNA is TGTGCCAGCAGTGCCCGCCTAGCGGGAGGGGCCGGTGAGCAGTTCTTC. Its translation is CASSARLAGGAGEQFF.

The V call is TRBV4-3, the J call TRBJ2-7; possible D gene TRBD2, 6 bases. The CDR3 has 14 residues. Germline V lookup: CDR1 LGHNA, CDR2 YSLEER. V lost 1 base and J 5 bases, leaving 12 bases between the germline ends. The chain's CDR3 is CASSQVVWRDEQYF. The CDR3 nucleotides are TGCGCCAGCAGCCAAGTCGTGTGGAGGGACGAGCAGTACTTC.

The rearrangement joins TRBV29-1 to TRBJ2-3, with D possibly matching TRBD2 (5 bases). From germline, CDR1 is SQVTM and CDR2 ANQGSEA. The CDR3 is 12 residues long. V shed 4 bases and J shed 7 bases, with 12 bases lying between them. DNA for the CDR3: TGCAGCGTTGGACCTGCGGACTATACGCAGTATTTT. Encoded protein: CSVGPADYTQYF.

This chain links TRBV4-3 with TRBJ2-7; no clear D gene. Germline values: CDR1 LGHNA, CDR2 YSLEER. Trimming left V 4 bases short and J 0 bases short, with 10 bases between. This CDR3 comprises 14 residues. Here the CDR3 reads CASSPDPPSYEQYF. CDR3 DNA: TGCGCCAGCAGCCCCGACCCACCCTCCTACGAGCAGTACTTC.

This clonotype was counted only a few times. The genes are TRBV5-1 and TRBJ2-2, with 14 bases that match TRBD2. The CDR3 consists of 19 residues. Germline loops: CDR1 SGHRS, CDR2 YFSETQ. With 0 bases clipped from V and 3 bases from J, the junction kept 7 bases outside the gene matches. The DNA of the CDR3 is TGCGCCAGCAGCTTGGGCCGACTAGCGGGAGGGCCCGACACCGGGGAGCTGTTTTTT. This gives the protein CASSLGRLAGGPDTGELFF. The full variable domain, completed using reference TRBV5-1 and TRBJ2-2, is KAGVTQTPRYLIKTRGQQVTLSCSPISGHRSVSWYQQTPGQGLQFLFEYFSETQRNKGNFPGRFSGRQFSNSRSEMNVSTLELGDSALYLCASSLGRLAGGPDTGELFFGEGSRLTVL.

The J gene is TRBJ2-1, the V gene TRBV12-5, with D possibly TRBD2 on 5 matching bases. The V gene's germline CDR1 is LGHNT and CDR2 FRNRAP. The CDR3 loop spans 15 amino acids. V lost 1 base and J lost 15, with 22 bases in between. As DNA, the CDR3 is TGTGCTAGTGGTTTGGGAAGAGCGGATACAATGAGAGGGTTCTTC. Translating gives CASGLGRADTMRGFF.

This chain uses TRBV11-2 with TRBJ1-2; no reliable D call. The CDR3 consists of 14 residues. CDR1 and CDR2 from the germline V gene are SGHAT and FQNNGV. V lost 5 bases and J lost 4, with 14 bases in between. CDR3 in amino acids: CASSQEVTVYGYTF. DNA of the CDR3: TGTGCCAGCAGCCAAGAGGTCACAGTCTATGGCTACACCTTC. Variable domain in full (rest from reference TRBV11-2 and TRBJ1-2): EAGVAQSPRYKIIEKRQSVAFWCNPISGHATLYWYQQILGQGPKLLIQFQNNGVVDDSQLPKDRFSAERLKGVDSTLKIQPAKLEDSAVYLCASSQEVTVYGYTFGSGTRLTVV.

This clonotype was counted a few times. The chain links TRBV27 to TRBJ2-1; 7 nucleotides align to TRBD2. The CDR3 is 15 residues long. The ends lost 2 bases at V and 7 bases at J; junction bases unmatched: 8. Germline V gene data show CDR1 as MNHEY and CDR2 as SMNVEV (reference sequence). The CDR3 DNA sequence: TGTGCCAGCAGTTTAGGGGGAGGGGCGTCGAATGAGCAGTTCTTC. Translated, it gives CASSLGGGASNEQFF.